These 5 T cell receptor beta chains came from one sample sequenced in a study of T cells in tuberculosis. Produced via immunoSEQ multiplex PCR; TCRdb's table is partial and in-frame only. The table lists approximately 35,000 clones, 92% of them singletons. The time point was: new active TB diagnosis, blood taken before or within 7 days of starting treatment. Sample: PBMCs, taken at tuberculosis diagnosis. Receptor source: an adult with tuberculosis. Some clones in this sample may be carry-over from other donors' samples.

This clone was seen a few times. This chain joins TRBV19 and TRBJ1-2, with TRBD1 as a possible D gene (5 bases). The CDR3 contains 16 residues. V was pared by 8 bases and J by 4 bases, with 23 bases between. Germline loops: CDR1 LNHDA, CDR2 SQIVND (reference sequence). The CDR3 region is CASLGRWAPFSYGYTF. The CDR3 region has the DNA TGTGCCAGTTTGGGGCGGTGGGCGCCGTTTAGCTATGGCTACACCTTC.

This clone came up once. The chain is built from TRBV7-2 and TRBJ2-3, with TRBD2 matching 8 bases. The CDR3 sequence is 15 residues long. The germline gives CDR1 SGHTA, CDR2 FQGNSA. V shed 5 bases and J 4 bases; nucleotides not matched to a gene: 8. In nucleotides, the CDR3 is TGTGCCAGCAGCCCCTTTCCGCGGGGGGCAGATACGCAGTATTTT. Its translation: CASSPFPRGADTQYF. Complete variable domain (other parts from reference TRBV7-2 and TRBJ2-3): GAGVSQSPSNKVTEKGKDVELRCDPISGHTALYWYRQSLGQGLEFLIYFQGNSAPDKSGLPSDRFSAERTGGSVSTLTIQRTQQEDSAVYLCASSPFPRGADTQYFGPGTRLTVL.

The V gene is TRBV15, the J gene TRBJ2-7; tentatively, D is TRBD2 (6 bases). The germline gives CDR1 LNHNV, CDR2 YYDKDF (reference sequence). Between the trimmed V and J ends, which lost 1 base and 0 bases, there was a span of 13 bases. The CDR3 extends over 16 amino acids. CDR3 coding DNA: TGTGCCACCAGCAGAGGTGCGGGGACCAGCTCCTACGAGCAGTACTTC. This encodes CATSRGAGTSSYEQYF.

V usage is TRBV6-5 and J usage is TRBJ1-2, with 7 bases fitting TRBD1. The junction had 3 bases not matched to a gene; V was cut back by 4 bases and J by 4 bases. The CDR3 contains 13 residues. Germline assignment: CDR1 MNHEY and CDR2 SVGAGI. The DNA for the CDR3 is TGTGCCAGCAGTTCCGGGACAGTCTATGGCTACACCTTC. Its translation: CASSSGTVYGYTF.

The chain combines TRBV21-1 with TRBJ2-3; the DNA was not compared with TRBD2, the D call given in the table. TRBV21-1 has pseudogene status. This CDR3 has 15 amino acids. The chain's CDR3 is CASLKGRGDTDTQYF. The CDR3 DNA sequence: TGTGCCAGCTTAAAGGGCCGGGGGGACACAGATACGCAGTATTTT.